These T cell receptor beta chains were read from a single sample in a study of T-cell reconstitution after alpha-beta-depleted transplantation in children. A single record per CDR3 protein comes from TCRdb applying MiXCR to the PCR reads. The sample lists approximately 640,000 distinct CDR3 sequences, approximately 16% occurring once. The material was PBMCs from the stem cell graft donor, obtained from the stem cell graft. Source of these receptors: a human donor who donated a stem cell graft to a child with acute myeloid leukemia. Each CDR3 is given with its conserved first and last residue. The D gene is left open where the match is weak. Not every row has a clone size; where given, it reads once, few, many or a size class.

D: -; V: TRBV11-2; J: TRBJ2-4; size: -; DNA: TGTGCCAGCAGCAACTTGGGGGGAACTACATACGACAGGTCTGGGAACATTCAGTACTTC; CDR3: CASSNLGGTTYDRSGNIQYF
D: -; V: TRBV20-1; J: TRBJ2-5; size: many; DNA: TGCAGTGCTAGAGACGTGACAGGTCAGACCCAGTACTTC; CDR3: CSARDVTGQTQYF
D: -; V: TRBV7-2; J: TRBJ1-1; size: once; DNA: TGTGCCAGCAGCTTGCCCCAGGTTCTCAACACTGAAGCTTTCTTT; CDR3: CASSLPQVLNTEAFF
D: -; V: TRBV4-1; J: TRBJ1-2; size: -; DNA: TGCGCCAGCAGCCAAGGCGATTCCCCAGGCTATGGCTACACCTTC; CDR3: CASSQGDSPGYGYTF
D: -; V: TRBV4-1; J: TRBJ2-3; size: few; DNA: TGCGCCAGCAGCCCCCATGAGGGGACCGCAGATACGCAGTATTTT; CDR3: CASSPHEGTADTQYF
D: -; V: TRBV29-1; J: TRBJ2-5; size: medium-sized; DNA: TGCAGCGGACTAGAACAAGAGACCCAGTACTTC; CDR3: CSGLEQETQYF
D: -; V: TRBV5-1; J: TRBJ1-5; size: -; DNA: TGCGCCAGCAGCCCTCCGGGACGGACGACCTATAGCAATCAGCCCCAGCATTTT; CDR3: CASSPPGRTTYSNQPQHF
D: -; V: TRBV20-1; J: TRBJ2-7; size: many; DNA: TGCAGTGCTAGGGGCGGCCGGGAAAGTTACGAGCAGTACTTC; CDR3: CSARGGRESYEQYF
D: -; V: TRBV7-2; J: TRBJ2-5; size: few; DNA: TGTGCCAGCAGCTTCCTTATCGGGGTAGGAGAGACCCAGTACTTC; CDR3: CASSFLIGVGETQYF
D: TRBD1; V: TRBV20-1; J: TRBJ2-1; size: many; DNA: TGCAGTGCTAGAAAACAGGGGACGTCCTACAATGAGCAGTTCTTC; CDR3: CSARKQGTSYNEQFF
D: TRBD2; V: TRBV5-1; J: TRBJ2-1; size: few; DNA: TGCGCCAGCAGCCGCCTTACTAGCGGGTCGTACAATGAGCAGTTCTTC; CDR3: CASSRLTSGSYNEQFF